The 10 T cell receptor beta chains in this list originate from one sample, sequenced in a study of cytomegalovirus exposure and HLA in healthy donors. The PCR ran on 60 Vbeta and 13 Jbeta primers. Sequenced by immunoSEQ multiplex PCR; TCRdb stores in-frame clones only, minus some. The sample shows about 140,000 clones, approximately 84% of them seen only once. The sequencing sample was made of PBMCs. These receptors were collected from a man aged 25 to 40 in good health and CMV-seropositive.

This clone was seen more than once but under ten times. The chain has TRBV5-4 and TRBJ2-2; D gene unclear. The CDR3 runs 13 residues. V dropped 0 bases and J dropped 4 bases, with 4 bases sitting between them. Germline CDR1 SGHNT, CDR2 YYREEE (reference sequence). The CDR3 DNA sequence: TGTGCCAGCAGCTTGGTCGTCACCGGGGAGCTGTTTTTT. This encodes CASSLVVTGELFF.

CDR3 bases: TGTGCCATCAGCCTGACAGGGGATGGAAACACCATATATTTT. This gives the protein CAISLTGDGNTIYF. J is TRBJ1-3 and V is TRBV10-3, with 8 positions matching TRBD1. The germline gives CDR1 ENHRY, CDR2 SYGVKD. This CDR3 is built from 14 residues. V trimming: 6 bases; J trimming: 3 bases; junction bases outside the gene matches: 4.

The chain uses TRBV7-2 and TRBJ2-7; tentative D call: TRBD1 (5 bases). Deletions cut 5 bases from V and 3 bases from J, with 14 bases between. The CDR3 loop spans 14 amino acids. Germline V lookup: CDR1 SGHTA, CDR2 FQGNSA. The DNA of the CDR3 is TGTGCCAGCAGCCGTAGCTGGGGCAGCTACGAGCAGTACTTC. Protein product: CASSRSWGSYEQYF. The variable domain in full, with the rest retrieved from reference TRBV7-2 and TRBJ2-7, is GAGVSQSPSNKVTEKGKDVELRCDPISGHTALYWYRQSLGQGLEFLIYFQGNSAPDKSGLPSDRFSAERTGGSVSTLTIQRTQQEDSAVYLCASSRSWGSYEQYFGPGTRLTVT.

This chain links TRBV5-1 with TRBJ2-3; 14 bases are shared with TRBD2. Germline assignment: CDR1 SGHRS and CDR2 YFSETQ. The CDR3 is 18 residues long. After removal of 3 bases from V and 0 bases from J, the junction contained 6 bases not matched to a gene. CDR3 residues: CASSWTSGGPISTDTQYF. DNA of the CDR3: TGCGCCAGCAGCTGGACTAGCGGGGGGCCCATTAGCACAGATACGCAGTATTTT.

The V and J genes are TRBV2 and TRBJ1-1, with a weak D call TRBD1 (6 bases). Trimming pared 2 bases from V and 6 bases from J, leaving 16 bases between. CDR3 length: 15 residues. From germline, CDR1 is SNHLY and CDR2 FYNNEI. CDR3 nucleotides: TGTGCCAGCAGTGAAATGGTGGGGGCCCTATCTGAAGCTTTCTTT. Its protein product is CASSEMVGALSEAFF.

The chain links TRBV6-1 to TRBJ2-5, with 7 bases fitting TRBD2. V was clipped by 5 bases and J by 5 bases; unmatched bases: 8. Germline CDR1 MNHNS, CDR2 SASEGT. CDR3 length: 14 residues. CDR3 nucleotide sequence: TGTGCCAGCAGTTCCGGGACTACTCGGGAGACCCAGTACTTC. Amino acids: CASSSGTTRETQYF.

This clone was picked up a small number of times. The chain has TRBV28 and TRBJ1-1, with a weak D call TRBD1 (5 bases). The CDR3 has 17 residues. The germline CDR1 and CDR2 sequences are MDHEN and SYDVKM. Trimming took 2 bases from V and 0 from J, leaving 16 bases between them. CDR3 amino acids: CASSLNFRAAMNTEAFF. DNA for the CDR3: TGTGCCAGCAGTTTAAATTTCAGGGCGGCTATGAACACTGAAGCTTTCTTT.

The chain employs TRBV18 and TRBJ2-2; D may be TRBD1 (5 bases). The V end was cut by 0 bases, the J end by 4 bases, with 15 bases between. CDR1 and CDR2 from the germline V gene are KGHSH and LQKENI. CDR3 length: 17 amino acids. CDR3 sequence reads: CASSPPPGGASTGELFF. CDR3 in DNA: TGTGCCAGCTCACCACCACCGGGTGGGGCGAGCACCGGGGAGCTGTTTTTT.

This clone appeared a single time. The V call is TRBV18, the J call TRBJ2-1; D call uncertain. V was pared by 3 bases and J by 3 bases, with 9 bases between. The germline V gene encodes CDR1 KGHSH and CDR2 LQKENI. The CDR3 runs to 14 residues. CDR3 protein: CASSPSGSYNEQFF. CDR3 in DNA: TGTGCCAGCTCACCCTCCGGTAGCTACAATGAGCAGTTCTTC.

This clone was detected only once. The chain is built from TRBV11-2 and TRBJ1-4; a possible D gene is TRBD1 (5 bases). This CDR3 region has 14 residues. Trimming cost V 2 bases and J 10 bases, with 14 bases left between them. CDR1 SGHAT and CDR2 FQNNGV come from the germline V gene. CDR3 DNA sequence: TGTGCCAGCAGCTTAAATGCGGGGACTGGAAAACTGTTTTTT. It codes for CASSLNAGTGKLFF.